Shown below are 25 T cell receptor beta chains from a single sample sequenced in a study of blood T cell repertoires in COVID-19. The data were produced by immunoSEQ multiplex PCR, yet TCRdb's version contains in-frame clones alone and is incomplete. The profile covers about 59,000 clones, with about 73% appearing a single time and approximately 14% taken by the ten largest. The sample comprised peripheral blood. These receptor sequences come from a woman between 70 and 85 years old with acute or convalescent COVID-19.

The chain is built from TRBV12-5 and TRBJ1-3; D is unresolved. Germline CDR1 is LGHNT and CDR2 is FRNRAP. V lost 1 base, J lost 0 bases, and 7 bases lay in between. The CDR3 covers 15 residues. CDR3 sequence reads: CASGLGRGSGNTIYF. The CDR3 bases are TGTGCTAGTGGTTTGGGACGGGGCTCTGGAAACACCATATATTTT.

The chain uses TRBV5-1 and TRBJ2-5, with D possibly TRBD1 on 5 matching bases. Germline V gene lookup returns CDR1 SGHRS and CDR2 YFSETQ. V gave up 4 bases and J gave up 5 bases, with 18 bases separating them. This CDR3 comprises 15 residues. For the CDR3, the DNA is TGCGCCAGCAGCCCATCGGGCCCAAAGGGGGAGACCCAGTACTTC. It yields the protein CASSPSGPKGETQYF.

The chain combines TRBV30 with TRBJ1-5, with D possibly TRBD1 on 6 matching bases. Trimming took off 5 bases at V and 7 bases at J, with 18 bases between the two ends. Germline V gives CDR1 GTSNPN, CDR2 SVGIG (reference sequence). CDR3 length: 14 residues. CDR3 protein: CAWSRDIASQPQHF. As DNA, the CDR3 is TGTGCCTGGTCCCGGGACATAGCATCCCAGCCCCAGCATTTT.

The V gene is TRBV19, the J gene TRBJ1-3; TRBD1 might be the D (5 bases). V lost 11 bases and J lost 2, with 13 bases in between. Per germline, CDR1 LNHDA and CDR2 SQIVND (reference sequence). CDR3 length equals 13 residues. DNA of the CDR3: TGTGCCTCCCGGGGGAGACCTGGAAACACCATATATTTT. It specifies CASRGRPGNTIYF.

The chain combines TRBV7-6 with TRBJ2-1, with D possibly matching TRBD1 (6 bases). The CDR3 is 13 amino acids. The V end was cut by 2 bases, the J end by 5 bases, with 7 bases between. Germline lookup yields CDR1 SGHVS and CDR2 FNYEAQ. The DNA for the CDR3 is TGTGCCAGCAGCTTAACAGGGAACAATGAGCAGTTCTTC. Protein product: CASSLTGNNEQFF.

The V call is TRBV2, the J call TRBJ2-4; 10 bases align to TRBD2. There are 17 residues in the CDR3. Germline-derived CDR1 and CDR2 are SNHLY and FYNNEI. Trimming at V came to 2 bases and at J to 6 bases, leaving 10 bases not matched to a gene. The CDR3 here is CASSEQRGGLHGNIQYF. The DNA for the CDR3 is TGTGCCAGCAGTGAACAGCGGGGGGGTCTTCATGGAAACATTCAGTACTTC.

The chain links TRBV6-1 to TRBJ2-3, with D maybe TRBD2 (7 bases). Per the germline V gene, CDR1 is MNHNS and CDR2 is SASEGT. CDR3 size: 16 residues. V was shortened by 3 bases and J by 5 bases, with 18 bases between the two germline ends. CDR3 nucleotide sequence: TGTGCCAGCAGTGATTGGGGGGGGGCCAGTAGAGATACGCAGTATTTT. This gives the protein CASSDWGGASRDTQYF.

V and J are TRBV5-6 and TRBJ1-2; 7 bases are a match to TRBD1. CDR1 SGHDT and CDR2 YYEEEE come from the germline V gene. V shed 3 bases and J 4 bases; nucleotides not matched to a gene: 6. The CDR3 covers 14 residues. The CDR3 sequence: CASSSRDRLYGYTF. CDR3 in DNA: TGTGCCAGCAGCTCCCGGGACAGACTCTATGGCTACACCTTC.

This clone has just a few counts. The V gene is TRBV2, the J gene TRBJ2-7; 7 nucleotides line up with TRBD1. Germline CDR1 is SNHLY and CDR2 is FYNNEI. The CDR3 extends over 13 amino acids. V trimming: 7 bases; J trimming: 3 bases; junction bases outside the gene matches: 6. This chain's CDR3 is CASNSRGSYEQYF. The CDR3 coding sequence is TGTGCCAGCAATTCCAGGGGGAGCTACGAGCAGTACTTC.

This chain's CDR3 is CASSDRQGSPLHF. The CDR3 bases are TGTGCCAGTAGCGATCGACAGGGTTCACCCCTCCACTTT. This chain joins TRBV19 and TRBJ1-6; TRBD1 agrees at 7 bases. Germline loops: CDR1 LNHDA, CDR2 SQIVND (reference sequence). The ends lost 6 bases at V and 9 bases at J; junction bases unmatched: 5. The CDR3 contains 13 residues.

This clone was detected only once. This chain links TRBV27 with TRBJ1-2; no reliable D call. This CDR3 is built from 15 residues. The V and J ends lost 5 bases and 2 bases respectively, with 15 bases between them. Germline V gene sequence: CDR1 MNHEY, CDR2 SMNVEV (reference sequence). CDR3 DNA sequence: TGTGCCAGCAGTGACGGAGCCTACCTAAACTATGGCTACACCTTC. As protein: CASSDGAYLNYGYTF.

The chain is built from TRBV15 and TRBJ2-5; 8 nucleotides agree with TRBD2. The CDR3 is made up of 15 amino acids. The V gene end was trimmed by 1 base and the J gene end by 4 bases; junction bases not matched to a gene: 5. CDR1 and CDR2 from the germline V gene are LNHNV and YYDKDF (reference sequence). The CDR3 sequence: CATSRGGGFAETQYF. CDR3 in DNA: TGTGCCACCAGCAGAGGCGGGGGGTTTGCAGAGACCCAGTACTTC.

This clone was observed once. Here the CDR3 DNA reads TGTGCCAGCAGCCAAGGCGTAGCGGGTAGACAAGAGACCCAGTACTTC. The encoded protein is CASSQGVAGRQETQYF. The genes are TRBV11-2 and TRBJ2-5, with TRBD2 identical over 7 bases. The length of the CDR3 is 16 residues. V was clipped by 5 bases and J by 2 bases; unmatched bases: 11. CDR1 is SGHAT, CDR2 FQNNGV, per germline.

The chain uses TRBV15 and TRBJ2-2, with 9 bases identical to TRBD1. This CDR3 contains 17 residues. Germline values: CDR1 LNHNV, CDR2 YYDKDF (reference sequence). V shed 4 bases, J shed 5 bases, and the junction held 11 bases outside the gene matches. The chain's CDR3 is CATSTYLGQGMTGELFF. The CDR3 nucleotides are TGTGCCACCAGCACCTACTTAGGACAGGGGATGACCGGGGAGCTGTTTTTT. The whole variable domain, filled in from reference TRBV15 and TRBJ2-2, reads DAMVIQNPRYQVTQFGKPVTLSCSQTLNHNVMYWYQQKSSQAPKLLFHYYDKDFNNEADTPDNFQSRRPNTSFCFLDIRSPGLGDTAMYLCATSTYLGQGMTGELFFGEGSRLTVL.

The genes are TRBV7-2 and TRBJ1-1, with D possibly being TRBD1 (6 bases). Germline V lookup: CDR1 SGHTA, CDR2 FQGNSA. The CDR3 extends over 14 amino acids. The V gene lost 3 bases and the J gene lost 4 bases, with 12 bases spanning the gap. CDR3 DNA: TGTGCCAGCAGCTTCAGGGGTGGGATCACTGAAGCTTTCTTT. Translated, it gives CASSFRGGITEAFF.

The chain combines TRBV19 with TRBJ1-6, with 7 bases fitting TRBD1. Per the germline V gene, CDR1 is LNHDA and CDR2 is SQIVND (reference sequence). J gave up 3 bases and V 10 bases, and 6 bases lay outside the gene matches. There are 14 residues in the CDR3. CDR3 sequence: CATRRQGYNSPLHF. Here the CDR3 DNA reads TGTGCCACACGTCGACAGGGCTATAATTCACCCCTCCACTTT.

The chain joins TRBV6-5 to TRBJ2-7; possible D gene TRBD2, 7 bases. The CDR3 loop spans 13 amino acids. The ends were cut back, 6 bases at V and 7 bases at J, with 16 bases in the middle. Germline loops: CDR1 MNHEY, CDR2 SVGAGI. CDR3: CASRPGGKGEQYF. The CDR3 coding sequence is TGTGCCAGCAGGCCGGGGGGCAAGGGTGAGCAGTACTTC.

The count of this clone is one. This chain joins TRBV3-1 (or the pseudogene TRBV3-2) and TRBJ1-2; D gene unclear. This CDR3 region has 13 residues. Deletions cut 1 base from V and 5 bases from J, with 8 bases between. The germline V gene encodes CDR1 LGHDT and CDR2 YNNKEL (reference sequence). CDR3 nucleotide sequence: TGTGCCAGCAGCCAAGCTTCAGGTTATGGCTACACCTTC. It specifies CASSQASGYGYTF.

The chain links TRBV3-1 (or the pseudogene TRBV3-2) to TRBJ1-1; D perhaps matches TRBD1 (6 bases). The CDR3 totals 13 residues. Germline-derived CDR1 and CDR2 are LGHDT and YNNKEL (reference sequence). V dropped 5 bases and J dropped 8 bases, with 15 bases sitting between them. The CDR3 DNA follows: TGTGCCAGCAGCTCCCACAGGGTAGGGGAAGCTTTCTTT. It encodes CASSSHRVGEAFF.

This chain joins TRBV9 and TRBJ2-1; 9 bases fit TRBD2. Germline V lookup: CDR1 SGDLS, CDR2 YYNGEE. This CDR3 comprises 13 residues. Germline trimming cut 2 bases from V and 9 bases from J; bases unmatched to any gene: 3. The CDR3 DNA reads TGTGCCAGCAGCGTGGGGACTAGCACTGAGCAGTTCTTC. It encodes CASSVGTSTEQFF.

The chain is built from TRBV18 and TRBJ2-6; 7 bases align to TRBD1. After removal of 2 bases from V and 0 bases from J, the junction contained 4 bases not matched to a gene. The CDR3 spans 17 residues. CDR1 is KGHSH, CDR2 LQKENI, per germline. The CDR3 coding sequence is TGTGCCAGCTCACCAGGGACAGTACCCTCTGGGGCCAACGTCCTGACTTTC. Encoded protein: CASSPGTVPSGANVLTF.

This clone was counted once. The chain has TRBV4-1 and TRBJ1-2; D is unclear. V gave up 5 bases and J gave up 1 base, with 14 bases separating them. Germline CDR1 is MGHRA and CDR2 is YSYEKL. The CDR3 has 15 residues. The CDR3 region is CASSATPGGNYGYTF. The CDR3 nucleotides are TGCGCCAGCAGCGCGACCCCGGGAGGTAACTATGGCTACACCTTC.

This chain's CDR3 is CASSPPGQGRGQYF. CDR3 in DNA: TGTGCCAGCAGTCCGCCGGGACAGGGGAGAGGCCAGTACTTC. The V and J genes are TRBV6-5 and TRBJ2-5, with 10 nucleotides matching TRBD1. The CDR3 loop spans 14 amino acids. Germline CDR1 and CDR2: MNHEY and SVGAGI. Germline trimming cut 5 bases from V and 10 bases from J; bases unmatched to any gene: 10.

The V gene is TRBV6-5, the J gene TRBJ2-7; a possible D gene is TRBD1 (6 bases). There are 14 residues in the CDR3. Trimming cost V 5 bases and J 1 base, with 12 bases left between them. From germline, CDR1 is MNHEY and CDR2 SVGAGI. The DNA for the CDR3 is TGTGCCAGCAGTCGACAGGCCACATCCTACGAGCAGTACTTC. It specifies CASSRQATSYEQYF.

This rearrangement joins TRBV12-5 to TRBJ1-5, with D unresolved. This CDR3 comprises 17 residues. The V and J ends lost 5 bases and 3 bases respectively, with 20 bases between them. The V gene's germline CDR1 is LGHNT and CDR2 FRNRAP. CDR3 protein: CASGSPAGGPSNQPQHF. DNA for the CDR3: TGTGCTAGTGGTAGCCCCGCGGGTGGACCCTCCAATCAGCCCCAGCATTTT.